This T cell receptor beta chain was found in a study of Ad26.COV2.S vaccination and SARS-CoV-2 variants. The CDR3 is 16 residues long. Germline V lookup: CDR1 SGDLS, CDR2 YYNGEE. The V and J ends lost 0 bases and 5 bases, in that order; junction bases with no gene match: 6. Treatment noted: roughly 20 received Ad26.COV2.S at low or high dose, single or two shots; roughly 5 received placebo; per-sample allocation not given. Each sample was drawn 63 days after the first injection (of vaccine or placebo). Only in-frame clones appear in the TCRdb table, and some are missing; sequencing was by immunoSEQ multiplex PCR. The sample consists of approximately 480,000 clones, 87% of them appearing once.

The sequences come from peripheral blood, collected in a trial of Ad26.COV2.S vaccine versus placebo. The TCR comes from a person aged 18 to 65 who received the Ad26.COV2.S COVID-19 vaccine or a placebo. The chain carries TRBV9 and TRBJ2-3; 10 nucleotides match TRBD2. This CDR3 reads CASSVGTSGGVDTQYF. Written as DNA, the CDR3 is TGTGCCAGCAGCGTAGGGACTAGCGGAGGGGTAGATACGCAGTATTTT.